This TCR beta chain was found in a study of T-cell reconstitution after alpha-beta-depleted transplantation in children. V was clipped by 1 base and J by 3 bases; unmatched bases: 4. The CDR3 is made up of 15 amino acids. Germline lookup yields CDR1 SGDLS and CDR2 YYNGEE. General observations from the study: Where some patients showed high TCRbeta diversity at day 60, it came from recipient T cells and thymic progenitors that had survived. Several hundred expanded graft clones reportedly were the source of alpha-beta T cells about two months after transplant.

This clonotype was observed a handful of times. Its antigen is unidentified. For TCRbeta, the library was prepared with unique molecular identifiers. TCRdb reprocessed the PCR reads via MiXCR and lists one record per CDR3 protein. Of 450,000 to 550,000 distinct CDR3 sequences listed, about an eighth were seen once; the top ten hold 14%. This clonotype was obtained from a female patient between 2 and 10 years old who had a stem cell transplant for aplastic anemia, so the T cells may come from the graft donor. Here the sequenced sample was PBMCs, mostly from graft donor cells, taken 180 days after TCRalphabeta/CD19-depleted stem cell transplant. V and J are TRBV9 and TRBJ1-2; 9 bases align to TRBD1. The CDR3 region is CASSVRDREYYGYTF. CDR3 in DNA: TGTGCCAGCAGCGTAAGGGACAGGGAGTACTATGGCTACACCTTC.